This TCR beta chain was captured in a study of CD8+ T cells in alopecia areata. As for the study in general: It was oral tofacitinib, at 5 to 10 mg twice daily, that treated patients received. Scoring treated patients' severity relied on the percentage of scalp area affected.

As for this clone: Its antigen is currently unknown.

Overall study results and limits: A large proportion of expanded lesional clones were detected persisting in scalp and blood during tofacitinib. Clonality in the scalp and expanded CD8+ clones ranked among the top 100 were significantly decreased by tofacitinib.

Specified treatment: oral pan-JAK inhibitor, 5-10 mg twice daily. This CDR3 region has 12 residues. Germline trimming cut 7 bases from V and 3 bases from J; bases unmatched to any gene: 5. Germline CDR1 reads SQVTM; CDR2 reads ANQGSEA. RNA, once extracted, was reverse transcribed into cDNA for use as the sequencing template. Measured with immunoSEQ multiplex PCR; TCRdb has only the in-frame clones, and not every one. The sample shows hundreds of thousands of clones, 60% of them seen only once. The material sequenced was CD4+ T cells sorted from blood, taken at roughly week 53, from a patient treated with tofacitinib. This clonotype was obtained from a human donor with alopecia areata. The chain combines TRBV29-1 with TRBJ1-2, with 7 bases lining up with TRBD1. CDR3 amino acids: CSASGTDYGYTF. Here the CDR3 DNA reads TGCAGCGCCTCCGGGACAGACTATGGCTACACCTTC.